The T cell receptor (beta chain) under discussion was sequenced for a study of T cell responses to AZD1222 COVID-19 vaccine. Study results and caveats: The CD4 TCRs associated with vaccination extended across spike and predominated at 160-218 and 743-854.

About this clone itself: Its antigen is unknown.

Germline V CDR1 and CDR2: MNHEY, SVGAGI. Trimming removed 2 bases from V and 1 base from J, with 8 bases in between. CDR3 length: 14 residues. The table came from immunoSEQ multiplex PCR; TCRdb's copy has only in-frame clones and leaves some out. In the table there are fewer than 150,000 clones, 80% to 90% of which are singletons. Specimen: peripheral blood, collected 28 days after the second AZD1222 dose. This chain connects TRBV6-5 to TRBJ1-1, with a tentative D call TRBD1 (5 bases). This receptor was identified in an adult who received the AZD1222 COVID-19 vaccine. The CDR3 sequence: CASSYRRGNTEAFF. The CDR3 DNA reads TGTGCCAGCAGTTACAGAAGGGGGAACACTGAAGCTTTCTTT.